This is a list of T cell receptor beta chains from one sample in a study of OX40 agonist ivuxolimab in advanced cancers. This table comes from immunoSEQ multiplex PCR, and its TCRdb copy is limited to in-frame clones, with some not included. Of 13,000 to 15,000 clones in the sample, 80% were seen once. Material: CD4+ or CD8+ T cells sorted from blood, obtained in a trial of the OX40 agonist ivuxolimab. These TCRs come from an adult with an advanced solid tumor such as melanoma, head and neck, liver or kidney cancer. CDR3s include the opening cysteine and the closing phenylalanine or tryptophan. Each record gives: CDR3 protein, CDR3 DNA, D gene, clone size, V gene, J gene. D genes are given only for firm matches. Expanded clones get a size class; other rows say once, few or many, or leave the size out.

CASSFSSPQETQYF	TGTGCCAGCAGCTTTTCTAGTCCCCAAGAGACCCAGTACTTC	.	.	TRBV5-6	TRBJ2-5
CASSPLIASYEQYF	TGTGCCAGCAGTCCCTTGATAGCGAGCTACGAGCAGTACTTC	.	.	TRBV28	TRBJ2-7
CASPRGQSHYEQYF	TGTGCCAGCCCCAGAGGACAGTCCCACTACGAGCAGTACTTC	.	.	TRBV21-1	TRBJ2-7
CASSYRDRKIPSAYF	TGTGCCAGCAGTTACCGGGACAGGAAAATCCCCAGCGCGTACTTC	TRBD1	.	TRBV6-6	TRBJ2-7
CATSGGDITNEKLFF	TGTGCCACCAGCGGAGGGGACATTACTAATGAAAAACTGTTTTTT	.	.	TRBV15	TRBJ1-4
CASSQDQAGGSYGYTF	TGCGCCAGCAGCCAAGATCAGGCAGGGGGAAGCTATGGCTACACCTTC	TRBD1	.	TRBV4-1	TRBJ1-2
CASSGGTSGLTGELFF	TGCGCCAGCAGCGGAGGGACTAGCGGACTCACCGGGGAGCTGTTTTTT	TRBD2	.	TRBV5-1	TRBJ2-2
CASSFASLTLYEQFF	TGCGCCAGCAGCTTTGCTAGCTTGACCCTCTATGAGCAGTTCTTC	.	.	TRBV5-1	TRBJ2-1
CASTFYRASYNEQFF	TGTGCCAGCACGTTCTATCGGGCGTCCTACAATGAGCAGTTCTTC	.	.	TRBV28	TRBJ2-1
CASSGGPKASYSPSYEQYF	TGTGCCAGCAGTGGGGGCCCGAAAGCGAGTTACTCGCCCTCCTACGAGCAGTACTTC	.	once	TRBV6-1	TRBJ2-7
CASSLDPGAAYNEQFF	TGTGCCAGCAGCTTAGATCCGGGCGCCGCCTACAATGAGCAGTTCTTC	.	.	TRBV11-2	TRBJ2-1
CASSSDRARRDTQYF	TGTGCCAGCAGTTCGGACAGGGCACGGCGGGATACGCAGTATTTT	TRBD1	medium-sized	TRBV7-9	TRBJ2-3